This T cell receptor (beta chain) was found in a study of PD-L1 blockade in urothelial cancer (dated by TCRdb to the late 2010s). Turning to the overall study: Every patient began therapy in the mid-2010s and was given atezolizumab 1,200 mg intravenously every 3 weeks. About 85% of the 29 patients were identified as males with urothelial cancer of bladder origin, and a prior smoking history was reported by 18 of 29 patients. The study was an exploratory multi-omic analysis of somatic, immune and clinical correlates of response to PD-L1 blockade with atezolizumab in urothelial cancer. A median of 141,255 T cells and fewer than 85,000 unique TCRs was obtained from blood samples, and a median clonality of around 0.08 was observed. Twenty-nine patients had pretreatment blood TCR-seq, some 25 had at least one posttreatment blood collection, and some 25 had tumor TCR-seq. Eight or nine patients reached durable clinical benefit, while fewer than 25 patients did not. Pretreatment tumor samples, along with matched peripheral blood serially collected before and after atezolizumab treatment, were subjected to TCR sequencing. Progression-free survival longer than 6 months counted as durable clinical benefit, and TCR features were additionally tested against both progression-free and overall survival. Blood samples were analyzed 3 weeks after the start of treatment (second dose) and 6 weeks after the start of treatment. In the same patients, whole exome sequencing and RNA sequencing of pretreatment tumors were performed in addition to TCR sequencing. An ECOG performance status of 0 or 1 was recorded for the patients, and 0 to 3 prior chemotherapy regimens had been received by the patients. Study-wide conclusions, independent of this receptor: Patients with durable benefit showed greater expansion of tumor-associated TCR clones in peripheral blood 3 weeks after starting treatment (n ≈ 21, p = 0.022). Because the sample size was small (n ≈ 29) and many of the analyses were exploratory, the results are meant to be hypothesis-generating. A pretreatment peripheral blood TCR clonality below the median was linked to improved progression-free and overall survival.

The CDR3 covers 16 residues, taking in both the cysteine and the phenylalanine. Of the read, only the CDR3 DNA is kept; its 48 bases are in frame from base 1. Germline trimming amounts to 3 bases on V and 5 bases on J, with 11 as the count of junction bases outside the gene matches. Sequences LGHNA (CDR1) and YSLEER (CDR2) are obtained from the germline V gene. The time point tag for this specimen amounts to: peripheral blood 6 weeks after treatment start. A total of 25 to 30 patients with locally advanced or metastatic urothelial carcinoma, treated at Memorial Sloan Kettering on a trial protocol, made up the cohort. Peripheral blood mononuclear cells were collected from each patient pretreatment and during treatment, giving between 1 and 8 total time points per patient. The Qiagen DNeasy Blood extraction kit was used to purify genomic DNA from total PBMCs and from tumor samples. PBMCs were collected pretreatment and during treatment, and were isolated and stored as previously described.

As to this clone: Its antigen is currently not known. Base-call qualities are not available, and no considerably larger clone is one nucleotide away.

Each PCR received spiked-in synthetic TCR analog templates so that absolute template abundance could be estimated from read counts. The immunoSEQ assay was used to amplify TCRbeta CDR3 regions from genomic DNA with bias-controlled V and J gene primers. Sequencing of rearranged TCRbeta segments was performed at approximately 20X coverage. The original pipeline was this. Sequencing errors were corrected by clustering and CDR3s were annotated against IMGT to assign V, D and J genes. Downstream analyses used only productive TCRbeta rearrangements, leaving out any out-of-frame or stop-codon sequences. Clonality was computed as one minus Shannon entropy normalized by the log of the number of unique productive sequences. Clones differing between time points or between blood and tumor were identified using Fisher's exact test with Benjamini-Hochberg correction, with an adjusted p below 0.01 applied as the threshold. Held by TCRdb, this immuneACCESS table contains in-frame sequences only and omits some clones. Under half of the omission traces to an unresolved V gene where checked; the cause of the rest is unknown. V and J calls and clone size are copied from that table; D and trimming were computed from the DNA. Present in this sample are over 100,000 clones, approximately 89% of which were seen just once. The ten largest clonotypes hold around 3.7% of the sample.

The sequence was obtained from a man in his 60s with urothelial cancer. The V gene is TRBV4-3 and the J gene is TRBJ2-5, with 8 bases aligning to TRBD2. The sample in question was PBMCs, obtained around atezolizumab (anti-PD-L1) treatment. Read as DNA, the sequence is TGCGCCAGCAGCCAGGATGTGGCGGGGGGCCGGGAGACCCAGTACTTC. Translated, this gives CASSQDVAGGRETQYF.